This T cell receptor (beta chain) originates from a study of blood T cell repertoires in COVID-19. About the research overall: Samples of COVID-19 (acute and convalescent) were obtained from the United States, Italy and Spain. The cDNA or gDNA used as material had been derived from T cells, B-cell-depleted T cells, or PBMCs.

The V gene lost 1 base and the J gene lost 5 bases, with 17 bases spanning the gap. The CDR3 spans 16 residues. The germline V gene encodes CDR1 MDHEN and CDR2 SYDVKM. Individuals aged about 18 to 95 years were recruited from about two dozen US areas. Participant-reported clinical history was the basis for cohort assignment. Clones were read by immunoSEQ multiplex PCR, and TCRdb kept only the in-frame ones, dropping some. The sample has 300,000 to 350,000 clones; 70% to 90% are singletons. This receptor was taken from a woman between 35 and 50 years old with acute COVID-19. This sequence joins TRBV28 and TRBJ2-5; D might be TRBD2 (6 bases). Sequenced sample: PBMCs or T cells enriched from blood (not recorded which). The CDR3 bases are TGTGCCAGCAGTTTATCCCCGGGACTTTCTTTGGAGACCCAGTACTTC. Its translation: CASSLSPGLSLETQYF.